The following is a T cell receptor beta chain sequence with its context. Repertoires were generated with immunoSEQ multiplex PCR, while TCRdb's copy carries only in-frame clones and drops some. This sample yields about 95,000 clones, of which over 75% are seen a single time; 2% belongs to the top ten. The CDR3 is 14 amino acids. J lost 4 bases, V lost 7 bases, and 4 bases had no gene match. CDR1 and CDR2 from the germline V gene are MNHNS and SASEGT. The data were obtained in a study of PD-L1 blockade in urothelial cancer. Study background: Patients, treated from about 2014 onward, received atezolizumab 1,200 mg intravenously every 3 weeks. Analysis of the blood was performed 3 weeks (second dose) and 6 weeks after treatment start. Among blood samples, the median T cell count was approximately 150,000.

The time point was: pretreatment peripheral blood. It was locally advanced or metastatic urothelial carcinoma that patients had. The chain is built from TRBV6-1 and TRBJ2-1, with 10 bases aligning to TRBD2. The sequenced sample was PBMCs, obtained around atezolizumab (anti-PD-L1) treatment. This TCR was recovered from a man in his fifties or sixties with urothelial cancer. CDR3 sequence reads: CASTLAGGYNEQFF. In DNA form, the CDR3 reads TGTGCCAGCACCTTAGCGGGAGGATACAATGAGCAGTTCTTC.